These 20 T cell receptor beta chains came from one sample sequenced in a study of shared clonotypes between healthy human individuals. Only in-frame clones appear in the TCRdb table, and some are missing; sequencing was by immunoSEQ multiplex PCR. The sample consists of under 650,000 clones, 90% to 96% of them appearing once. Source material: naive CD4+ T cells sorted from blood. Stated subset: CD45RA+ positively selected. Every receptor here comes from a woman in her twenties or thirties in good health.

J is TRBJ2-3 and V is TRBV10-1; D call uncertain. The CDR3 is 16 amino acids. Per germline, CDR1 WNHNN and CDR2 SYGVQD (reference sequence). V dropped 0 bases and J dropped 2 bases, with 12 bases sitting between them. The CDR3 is CASSESSLKATDTQYF. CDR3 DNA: TGCGCCAGCAGTGAGTCGAGTCTAAAGGCCACAGATACGCAGTATTTT.

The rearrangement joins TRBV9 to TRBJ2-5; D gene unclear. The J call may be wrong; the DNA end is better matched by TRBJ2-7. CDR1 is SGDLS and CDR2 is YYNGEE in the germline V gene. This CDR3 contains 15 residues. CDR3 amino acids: CASSVSVGPGYEQYF. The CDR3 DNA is TGTGCCAGCAGCGTATCAGTCGGCCCCGGATACGAGCAGTACTTC.

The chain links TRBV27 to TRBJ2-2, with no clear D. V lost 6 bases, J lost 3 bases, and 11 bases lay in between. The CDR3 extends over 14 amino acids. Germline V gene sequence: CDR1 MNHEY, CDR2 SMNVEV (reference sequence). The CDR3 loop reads CASSRRVDTGELFF. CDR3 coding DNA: TGTGCCAGCAGCCGCCGCGTCGACACCGGGGAGCTGTTTTTT.

In nucleotides, the CDR3 is TGTGCCAGCACCGACGGACTAGCGGTATACAATGAGCAGTTCTTC. Encoded protein: CASTDGLAVYNEQFF. The V call is TRBV6-6, the J call TRBJ2-1; 10 bases map to TRBD2. The CDR3 has 15 residues. The germline V gene has CDR1 MNHNY and CDR2 SVGAGI (reference sequence). V lost 7 bases, J lost 4 bases, and 7 bases stayed unmatched.

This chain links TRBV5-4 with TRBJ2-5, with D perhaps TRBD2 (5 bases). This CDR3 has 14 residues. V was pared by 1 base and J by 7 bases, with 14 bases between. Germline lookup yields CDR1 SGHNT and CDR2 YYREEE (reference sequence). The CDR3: CASSLMEAKWTQYF. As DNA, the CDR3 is TGTGCCAGCAGCTTGATGGAGGCTAAGTGGACCCAGTACTTC.

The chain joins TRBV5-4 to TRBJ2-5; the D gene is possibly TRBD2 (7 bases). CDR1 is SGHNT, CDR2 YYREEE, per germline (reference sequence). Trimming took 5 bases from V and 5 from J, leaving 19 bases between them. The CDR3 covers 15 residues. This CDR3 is CASSRGEGLGETQYF. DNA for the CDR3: TGTGCCAGCAGTAGGGGGGAGGGCCTGGGCGAGACCCAGTACTTC.

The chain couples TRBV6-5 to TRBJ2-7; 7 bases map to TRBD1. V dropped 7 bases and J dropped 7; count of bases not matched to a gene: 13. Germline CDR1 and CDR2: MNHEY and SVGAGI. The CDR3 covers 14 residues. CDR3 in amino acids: CASTSTGFEGEQYF. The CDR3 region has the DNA TGTGCCAGCACTTCGACAGGGTTCGAAGGAGAGCAGTACTTC.

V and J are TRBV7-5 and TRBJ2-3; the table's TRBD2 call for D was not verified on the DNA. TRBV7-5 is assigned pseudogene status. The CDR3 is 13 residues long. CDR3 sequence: CVGTSGRRDTQYF. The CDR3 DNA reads TGTGTCGGGACTAGCGGGAGGCGGGATACGCAGTATTTT.

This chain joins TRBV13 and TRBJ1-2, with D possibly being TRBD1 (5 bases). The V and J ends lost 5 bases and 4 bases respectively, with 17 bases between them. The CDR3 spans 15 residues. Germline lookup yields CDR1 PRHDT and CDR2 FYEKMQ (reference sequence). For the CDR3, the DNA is TGTGCCAGCAGCCCCGGACCCCGGGACCCCTATGGCTACACCTTC. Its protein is CASSPGPRDPYGYTF.

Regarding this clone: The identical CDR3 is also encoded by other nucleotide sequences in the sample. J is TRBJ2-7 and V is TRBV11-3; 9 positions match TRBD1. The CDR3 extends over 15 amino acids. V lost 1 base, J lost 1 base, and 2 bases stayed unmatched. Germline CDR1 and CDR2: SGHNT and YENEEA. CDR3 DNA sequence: TGTGCCAGCAGCTTAGGGACAGGGGCTTCCTACGAGCAGTACTTC. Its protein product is CASSLGTGASYEQYF.

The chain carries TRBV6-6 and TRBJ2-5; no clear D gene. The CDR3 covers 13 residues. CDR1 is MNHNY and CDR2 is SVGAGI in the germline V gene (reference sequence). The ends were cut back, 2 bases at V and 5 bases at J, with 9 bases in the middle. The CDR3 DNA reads TGTGCCAGCAGTTACAAAAAAGGGGAGACCCAGTACTTC. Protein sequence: CASSYKKGETQYF.

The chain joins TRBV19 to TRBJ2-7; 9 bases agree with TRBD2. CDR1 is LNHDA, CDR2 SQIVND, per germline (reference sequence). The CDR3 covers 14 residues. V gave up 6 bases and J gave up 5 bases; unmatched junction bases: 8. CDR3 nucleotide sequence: TGTGCCAGTAGGACCCCGGCTAGCGGGAACGAGCAGTACTTC. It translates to CASRTPASGNEQYF.

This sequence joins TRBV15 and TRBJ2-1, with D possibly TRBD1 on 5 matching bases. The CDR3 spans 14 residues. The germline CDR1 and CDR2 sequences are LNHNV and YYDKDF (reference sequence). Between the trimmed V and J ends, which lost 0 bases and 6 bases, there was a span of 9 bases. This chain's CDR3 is CATSREPRVNEQFF. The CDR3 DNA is TGTGCCACCAGCAGAGAACCCAGGGTCAATGAGCAGTTCTTC. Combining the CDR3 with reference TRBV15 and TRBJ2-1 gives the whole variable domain DAMVIQNPRYQVTQFGKPVTLSCSQTLNHNVMYWYQQKSSQAPKLLFHYYDKDFNNEADTPDNFQSRRPNTSFCFLDIRSPGLGDTAMYLCATSREPRVNEQFFGPGTRLTVL.

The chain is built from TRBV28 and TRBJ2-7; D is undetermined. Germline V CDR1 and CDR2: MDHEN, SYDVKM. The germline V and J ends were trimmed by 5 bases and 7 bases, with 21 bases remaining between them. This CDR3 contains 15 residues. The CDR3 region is CASSQWSGPVEEQYF. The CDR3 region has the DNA TGTGCCAGCAGTCAGTGGTCGGGCCCTGTTGAGGAGCAGTACTTC. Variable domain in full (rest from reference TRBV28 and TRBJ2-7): DVKVTQSSRYLVKRTGEKVFLECVQDMDHENMFWYRQDPGLGLRLIYFSYDVKMKEKGDIPEGYSVSREKKERFSLILESASTNQTSMYLCASSQWSGPVEEQYFGPGTRLTVT.

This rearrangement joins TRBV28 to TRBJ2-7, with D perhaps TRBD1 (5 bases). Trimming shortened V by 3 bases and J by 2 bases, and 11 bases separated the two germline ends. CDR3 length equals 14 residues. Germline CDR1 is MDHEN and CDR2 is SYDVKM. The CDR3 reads CASSFIDSPYEQYF. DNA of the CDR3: TGTGCCAGCAGTTTTATTGACAGCCCCTACGAGCAGTACTTC.

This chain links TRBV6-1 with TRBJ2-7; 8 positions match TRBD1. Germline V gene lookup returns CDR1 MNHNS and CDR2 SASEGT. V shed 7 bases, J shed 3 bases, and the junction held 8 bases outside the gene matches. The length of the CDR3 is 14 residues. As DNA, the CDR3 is TGTGCCAGCATTGCCGGGACAGGTGTCTACGAGCAGTACTTC. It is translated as CASIAGTGVYEQYF.

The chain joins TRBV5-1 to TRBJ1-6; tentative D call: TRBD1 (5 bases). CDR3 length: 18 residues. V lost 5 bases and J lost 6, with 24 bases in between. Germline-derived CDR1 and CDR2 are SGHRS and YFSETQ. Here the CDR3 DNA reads TGCGCCAGCAGGCATGGGGGATGGCTTTCGGCTATTAATTCACCCCTCCACTTT. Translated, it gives CASRHGGWLSAINSPLHF.

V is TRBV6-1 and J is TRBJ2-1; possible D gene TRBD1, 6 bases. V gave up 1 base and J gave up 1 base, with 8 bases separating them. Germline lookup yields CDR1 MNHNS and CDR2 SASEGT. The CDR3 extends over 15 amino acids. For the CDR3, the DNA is TGTGCCAGCAGTGAAGGTAGGGGGTCCTACAATGAGCAGTTCTTC. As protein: CASSEGRGSYNEQFF.

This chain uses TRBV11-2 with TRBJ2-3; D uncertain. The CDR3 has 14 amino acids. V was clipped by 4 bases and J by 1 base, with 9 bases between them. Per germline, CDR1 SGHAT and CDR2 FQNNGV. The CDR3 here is CASSYAARTDTQYF. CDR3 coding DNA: TGTGCCAGCAGCTACGCTGCACGCACAGATACGCAGTATTTT.

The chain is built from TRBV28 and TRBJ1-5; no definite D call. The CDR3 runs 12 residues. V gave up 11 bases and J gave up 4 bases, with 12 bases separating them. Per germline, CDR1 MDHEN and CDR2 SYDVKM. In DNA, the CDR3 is TGTGCCCACCAAGTTAGTAATCAGCCCCAGCATTTT. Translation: CAHQVSNQPQHF.